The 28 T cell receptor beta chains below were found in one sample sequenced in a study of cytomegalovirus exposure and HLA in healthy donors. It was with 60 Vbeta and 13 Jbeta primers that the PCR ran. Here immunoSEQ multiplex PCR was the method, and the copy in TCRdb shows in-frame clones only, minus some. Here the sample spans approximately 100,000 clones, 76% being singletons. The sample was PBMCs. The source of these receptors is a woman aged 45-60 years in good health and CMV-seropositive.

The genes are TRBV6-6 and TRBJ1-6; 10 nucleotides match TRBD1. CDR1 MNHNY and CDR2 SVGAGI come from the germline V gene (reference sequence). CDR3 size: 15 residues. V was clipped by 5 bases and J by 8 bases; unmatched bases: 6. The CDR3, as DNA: TGTGCCAGCAGTCCCGGGACAGGGGTACATTCACCCCTCCACTTT. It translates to CASSPGTGVHSPLHF.

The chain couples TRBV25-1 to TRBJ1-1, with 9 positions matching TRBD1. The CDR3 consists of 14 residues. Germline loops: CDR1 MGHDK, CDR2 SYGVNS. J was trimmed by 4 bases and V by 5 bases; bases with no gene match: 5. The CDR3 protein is CASSLGTGPTEAFF. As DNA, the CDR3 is TGTGCCAGCAGTCTGGGGACAGGGCCCACTGAAGCTTTCTTT.

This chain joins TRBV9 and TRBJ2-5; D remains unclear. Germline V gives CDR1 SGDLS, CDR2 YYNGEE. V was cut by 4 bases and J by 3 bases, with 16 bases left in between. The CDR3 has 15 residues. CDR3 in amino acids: CASSPTTRKEETQYF. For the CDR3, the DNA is TGTGCCAGCAGCCCAACGACGAGGAAGGAAGAGACCCAGTACTTC. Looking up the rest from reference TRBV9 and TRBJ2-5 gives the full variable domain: DSGVTQTPKHLITATGQRVTLRCSPRSGDLSVYWYQQSLDQGLQFLIQYYNGEERAKGNILERFSAQQFPDLHSELNLSSLELGDSALYFCASSPTTRKEETQYFGPGTRLLVL.

DNA of the CDR3: TGTGCCAGCAGCAAGGGACAGGGGGGGGGTTATAGCAATCAGCCCCAGCATTTT. This encodes CASSKGQGGGYSNQPQHF. The V gene is TRBV5-6, the J gene TRBJ1-5; 11 bases align to TRBD1. This CDR3 is 18 amino acids long. V lost 4 bases to trimming and J lost 0 bases; unmatched junction nucleotides: 9. Germline V CDR1 and CDR2: SGHDT, YYEEEE.

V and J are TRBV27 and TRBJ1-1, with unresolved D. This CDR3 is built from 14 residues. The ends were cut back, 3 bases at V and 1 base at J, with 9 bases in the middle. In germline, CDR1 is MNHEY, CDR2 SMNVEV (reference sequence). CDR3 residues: CASSLQVGNTEAFF. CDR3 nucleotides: TGTGCCAGCAGTTTGCAGGTGGGGAACACTGAAGCTTTCTTT.

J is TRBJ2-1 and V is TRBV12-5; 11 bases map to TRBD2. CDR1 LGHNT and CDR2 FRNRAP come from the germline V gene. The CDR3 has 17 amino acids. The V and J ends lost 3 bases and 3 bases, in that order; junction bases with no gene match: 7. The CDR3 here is CASGFAPGLAVYNEQFF. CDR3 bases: TGTGCTAGTGGTTTCGCGCCGGGACTAGCGGTCTACAATGAGCAGTTCTTC.

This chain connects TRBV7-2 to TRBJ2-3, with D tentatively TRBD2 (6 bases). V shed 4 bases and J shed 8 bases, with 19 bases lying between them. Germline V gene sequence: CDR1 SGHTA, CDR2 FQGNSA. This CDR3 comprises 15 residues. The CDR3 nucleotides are TGTGCCAGCAGCTCGGGGACTCCCCGGGGAGGTACGCAGTATTTT. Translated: CASSSGTPRGGTQYF.

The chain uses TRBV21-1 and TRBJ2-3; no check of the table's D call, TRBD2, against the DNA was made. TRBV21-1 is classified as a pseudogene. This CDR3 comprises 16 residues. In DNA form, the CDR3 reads TGTGCCAGCAACCCCTCGTGGTCCCGGGGCACAGATACGCAGTATTTT. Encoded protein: CASNPSWSRGTDTQYF.

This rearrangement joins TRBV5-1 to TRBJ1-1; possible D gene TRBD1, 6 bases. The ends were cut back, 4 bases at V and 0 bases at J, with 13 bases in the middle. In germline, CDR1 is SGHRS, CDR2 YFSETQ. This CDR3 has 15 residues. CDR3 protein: CASSVTGSMNTEAFF. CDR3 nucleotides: TGCGCCAGCAGCGTGACAGGAAGCATGAACACTGAAGCTTTCTTT.

The DNA for the CDR3 is TGCGCCAGCAGCGTCACAGGGGCGGCTGGCTACACCTTC. Amino acids: CASSVTGAAGYTF. The J gene is TRBJ1-2, the V gene TRBV5-1; 7 bases align to TRBD1. The J segment lost 7 bases and the V segment lost 4 bases, leaving 7 bases of the junction unmatched. This CDR3 is 13 amino acids long. Germline CDR1 reads SGHRS; CDR2 reads YFSETQ.

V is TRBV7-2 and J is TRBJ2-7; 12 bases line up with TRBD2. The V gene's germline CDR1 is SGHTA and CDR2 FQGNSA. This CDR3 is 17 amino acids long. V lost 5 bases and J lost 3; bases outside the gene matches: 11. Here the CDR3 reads CASSHGSGTSGFYEQYF. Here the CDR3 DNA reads TGTGCCAGCAGCCACGGCTCCGGGACTAGCGGGTTCTACGAGCAGTACTTC.

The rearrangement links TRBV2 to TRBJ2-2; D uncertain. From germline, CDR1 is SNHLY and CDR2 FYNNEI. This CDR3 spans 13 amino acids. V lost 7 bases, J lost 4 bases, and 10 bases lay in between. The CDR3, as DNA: TGTGCCAGCACCGAGGAAGTCACCGGGGAGCTGTTTTTT. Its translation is CASTEEVTGELFF.

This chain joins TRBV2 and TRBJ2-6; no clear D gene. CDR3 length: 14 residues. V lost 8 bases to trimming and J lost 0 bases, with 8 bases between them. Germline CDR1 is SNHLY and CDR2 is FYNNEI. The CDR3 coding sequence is TGTGCCAGCGCCAGGTTCTCTGGGGCCAACGTCCTGACTTTC. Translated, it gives CASARFSGANVLTF.

The CDR3 DNA sequence: TGTGCCAGCAGCTTGGAGACAGTTAACTATGGCTACACCTTC. Translation: CASSLETVNYGYTF. The rearrangement joins TRBV5-5 to TRBJ1-2; the D gene is possibly TRBD1 (5 bases). This CDR3 has 14 amino acids. Germline V gives CDR1 SGHKS, CDR2 YYEKEE (reference sequence). V was pared by 0 bases and J by 1 base, with 7 bases between.

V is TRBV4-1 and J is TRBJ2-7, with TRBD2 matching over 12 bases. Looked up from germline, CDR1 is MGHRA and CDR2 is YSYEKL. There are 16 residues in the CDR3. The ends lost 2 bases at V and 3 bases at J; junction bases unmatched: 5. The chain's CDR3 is CASSQSLAGGFYEQYF. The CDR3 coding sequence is TGCGCCAGCAGCCAATCACTAGCGGGAGGTTTCTACGAGCAGTACTTC.

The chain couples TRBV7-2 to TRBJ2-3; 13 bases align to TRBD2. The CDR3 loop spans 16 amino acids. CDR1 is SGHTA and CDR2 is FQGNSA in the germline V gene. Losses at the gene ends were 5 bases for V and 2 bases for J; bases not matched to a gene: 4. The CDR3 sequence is CASSPGTSGNTDTQYF. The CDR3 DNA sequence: TGTGCCAGCAGCCCGGGGACTAGCGGGAACACAGATACGCAGTATTTT.

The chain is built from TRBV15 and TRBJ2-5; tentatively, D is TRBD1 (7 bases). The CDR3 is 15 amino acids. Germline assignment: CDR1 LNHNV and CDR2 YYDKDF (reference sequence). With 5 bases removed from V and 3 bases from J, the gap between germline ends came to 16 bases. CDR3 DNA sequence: TGTGCCACCAGCGGGGGAGGCAGGGGGAAAGAGACCCAGTACTTC. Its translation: CATSGGGRGKETQYF.

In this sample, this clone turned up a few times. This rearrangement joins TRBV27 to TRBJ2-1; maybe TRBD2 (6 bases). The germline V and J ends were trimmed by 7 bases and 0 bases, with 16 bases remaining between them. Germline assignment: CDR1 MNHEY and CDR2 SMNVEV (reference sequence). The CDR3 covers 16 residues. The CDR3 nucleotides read TGTGCCAGCACGGGGACTTCACTCGGCTCCTACAATGAGCAGTTCTTC. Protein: CASTGTSLGSYNEQFF.

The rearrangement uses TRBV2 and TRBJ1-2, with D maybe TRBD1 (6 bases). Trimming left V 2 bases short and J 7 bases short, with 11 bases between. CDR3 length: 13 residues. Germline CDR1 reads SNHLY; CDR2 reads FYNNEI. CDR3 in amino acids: CASSEQGLGGYTF. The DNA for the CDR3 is TGTGCCAGCAGTGAACAGGGGTTGGGTGGCTACACCTTC. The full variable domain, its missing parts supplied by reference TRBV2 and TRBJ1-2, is EPEVTQTPSHQVTQMGQEVILRCVPISNHLYFYWYRQILGQKVEFLVSFYNNEISEKSEIFDDQFSVERPDGSNFTLKIRSTKLEDSAMYFCASSEQGLGGYTFGSGTRLTVV.

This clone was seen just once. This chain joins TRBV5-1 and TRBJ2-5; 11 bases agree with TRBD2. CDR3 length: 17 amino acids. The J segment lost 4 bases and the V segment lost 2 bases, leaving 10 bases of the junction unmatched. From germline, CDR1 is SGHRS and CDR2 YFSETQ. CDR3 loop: CASSLTSGSRSRETQYF. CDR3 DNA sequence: TGCGCCAGCAGCTTAACTAGCGGGAGTCGAAGTAGAGAGACCCAGTACTTC.

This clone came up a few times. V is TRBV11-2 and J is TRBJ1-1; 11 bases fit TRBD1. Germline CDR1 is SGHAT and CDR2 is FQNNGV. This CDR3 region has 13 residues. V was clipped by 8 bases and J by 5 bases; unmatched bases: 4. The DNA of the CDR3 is TGTGCCAGCGGACAGGGGGCGCCTACTGAAGCTTTCTTT. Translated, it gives CASGQGAPTEAFF.

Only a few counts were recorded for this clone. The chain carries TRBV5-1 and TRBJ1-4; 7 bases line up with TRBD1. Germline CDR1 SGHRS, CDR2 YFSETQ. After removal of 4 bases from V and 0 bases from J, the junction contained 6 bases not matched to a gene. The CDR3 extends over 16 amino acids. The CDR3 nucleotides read TGCGCCAGCAGCGTTACCGGGACAGCAACTAATGAAAAACTGTTTTTT. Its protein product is CASSVTGTATNEKLFF. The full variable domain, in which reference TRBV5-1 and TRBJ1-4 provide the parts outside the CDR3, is KAGVTQTPRYLIKTRGQQVTLSCSPISGHRSVSWYQQTPGQGLQFLFEYFSETQRNKGNFPGRFSGRQFSNSRSEMNVSTLELGDSALYLCASSVTGTATNEKLFFGSGTQLSVL.

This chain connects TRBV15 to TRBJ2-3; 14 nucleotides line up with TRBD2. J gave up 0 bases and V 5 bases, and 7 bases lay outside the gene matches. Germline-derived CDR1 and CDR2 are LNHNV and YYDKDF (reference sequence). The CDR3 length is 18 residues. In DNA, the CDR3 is TGTGCCACCAGCCCAGGGACTAGCGGGAGAGGGAGCACAGATACGCAGTATTTT. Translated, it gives CATSPGTSGRGSTDTQYF.

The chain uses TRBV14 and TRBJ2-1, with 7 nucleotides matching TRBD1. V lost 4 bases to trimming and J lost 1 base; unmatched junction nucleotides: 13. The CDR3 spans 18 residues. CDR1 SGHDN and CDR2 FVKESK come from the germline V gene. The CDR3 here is CASSPHRVGTVSYNEQFF. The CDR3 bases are TGTGCCAGCAGCCCCCACCGGGTAGGGACAGTATCCTACAATGAGCAGTTCTTC. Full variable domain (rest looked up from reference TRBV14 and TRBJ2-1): EAGVTQFPSHSVIEKGQTVTLRCDPISGHDNLYWYRRVMGKEIKFLLHFVKESKQDESGMPNNRFLAERTGGTYSTLKVQPAELEDSGVYFCASSPHRVGTVSYNEQFFGPGTRLTVL.

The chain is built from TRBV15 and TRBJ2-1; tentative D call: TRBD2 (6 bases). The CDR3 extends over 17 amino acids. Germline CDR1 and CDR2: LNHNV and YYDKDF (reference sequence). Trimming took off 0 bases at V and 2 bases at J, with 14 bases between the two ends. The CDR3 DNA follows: TGTGCCACCAGCAGAGATTCTGGAGGGAGCCCCTACAATGAGCAGTTCTTC. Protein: CATSRDSGGSPYNEQFF.

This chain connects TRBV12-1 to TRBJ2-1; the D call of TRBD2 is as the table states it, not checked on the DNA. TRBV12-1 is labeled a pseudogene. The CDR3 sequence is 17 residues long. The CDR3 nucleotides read TGTGCCAGCAGCTTTGCGCGAACGGGGAGCTCCTACAATGAGCAGTTCTTC. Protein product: CASSFARTGSSYNEQFF.

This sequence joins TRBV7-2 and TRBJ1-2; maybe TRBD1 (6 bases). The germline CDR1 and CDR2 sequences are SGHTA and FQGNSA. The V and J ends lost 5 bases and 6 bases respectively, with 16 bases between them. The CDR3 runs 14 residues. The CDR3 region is CASSPSGQTNGYTF. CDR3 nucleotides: TGTGCCAGCAGCCCTAGCGGACAGACAAATGGCTACACCTTC.

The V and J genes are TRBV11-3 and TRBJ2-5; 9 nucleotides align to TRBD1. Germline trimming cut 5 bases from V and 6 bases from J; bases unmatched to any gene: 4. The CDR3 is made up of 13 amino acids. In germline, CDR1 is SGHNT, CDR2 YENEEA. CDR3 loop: CASSTGQGKTQYF. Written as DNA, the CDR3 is TGTGCCAGCAGCACCGGACAGGGGAAGACCCAGTACTTC.